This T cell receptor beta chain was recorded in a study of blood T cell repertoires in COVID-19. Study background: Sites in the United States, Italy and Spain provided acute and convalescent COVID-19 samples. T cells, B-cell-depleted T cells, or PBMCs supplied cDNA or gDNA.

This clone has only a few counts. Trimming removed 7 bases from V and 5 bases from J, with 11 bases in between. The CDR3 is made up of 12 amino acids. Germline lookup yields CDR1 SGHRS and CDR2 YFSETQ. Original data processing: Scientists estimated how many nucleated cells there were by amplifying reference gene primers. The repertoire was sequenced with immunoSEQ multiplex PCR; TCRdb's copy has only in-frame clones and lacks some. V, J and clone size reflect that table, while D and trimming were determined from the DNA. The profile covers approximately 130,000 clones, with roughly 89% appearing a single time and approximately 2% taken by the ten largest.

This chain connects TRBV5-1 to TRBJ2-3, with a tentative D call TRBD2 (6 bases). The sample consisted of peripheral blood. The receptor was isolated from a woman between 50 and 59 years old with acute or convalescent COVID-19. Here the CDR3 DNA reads TGCGCCAGCGCTAGCGAGGTAGATACGCAGTATTTT. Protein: CASASEVDTQYF. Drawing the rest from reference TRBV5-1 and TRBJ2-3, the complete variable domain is KAGVTQTPRYLIKTRGQQVTLSCSPISGHRSVSWYQQTPGQGLQFLFEYFSETQRNKGNFPGRFSGRQFSNSRSEMNVSTLELGDSALYLCASASEVDTQYFGPGTRLTVL.